The rows below give T cell receptor beta chains drawn from one sample of a study of radiotherapy plus CTLA-4 blockade in lung cancer. This table comes from immunoSEQ multiplex PCR, and its TCRdb copy is limited to in-frame clones, with some not included. The sample lists tens of thousands of clones, approximately 79% occurring once. This specimen consisted of peripheral blood, obtained from a patient treated with radiotherapy plus ipilimumab. The origin of the receptors is a human donor with non-small cell lung cancer who had a partial response to radiotherapy plus ipilimumab. The CDR3 runs from the conserved cysteine through the conserved F or W. The D gene is left open where the match is weak. Clone size is shown for a subset of rows, as once, few, many or a class of expanded clone.

TRBJ2-5 TRBD1 16 TRBV4-1 NA TGCGCCAGCAGCCAAGACGGACAGGGGTACCAAGAGACCCAGTACTTC CASSQDGQGYQETQYF
TRBJ2-7 TRBD2 15 TRBV5-1 once TGCGCCAGCAGCTTCGCTAGCGGGTGGACCTACGAGCAGTACTTC CASSFASGWTYEQYF
TRBJ1-1 NA 12 TRBV29-1 few TGCAGCACAGGAGAGCTCGGCACTGAAGCTTTCTTT CSTGELGTEAFF
TRBJ2-2 TRBD1 15 TRBV6-6 NA TGTGCCAGCAGACCTCCGGGACAGGGGGCCGGGGAGCTGTTTTTT CASRPPGQGAGELFF
TRBJ1-1 NA 13 TRBV7-3 NA TGTGCCAGCAGCCCAACGACCGGGGGAGAAGCTTTCTTT CASSPTTGGEAFF
TRBJ1-2 NA 13 TRBV5-4 NA TGTGCCAGCAGCGCCGGACAGACGTATGGCTACACCTTC CASSAGQTYGYTF
TRBJ1-1 TRBD1 14 TRBV5-4 once TGTGCCAGCAGCCCAGGGACAGGGCCAACTGAAGCTTTCTTT CASSPGTGPTEAFF
TRBJ1-6 NA 15 TRBV4-3 once TGCGCCAGCAGCCAAGACCCGGGTTACAATTCACCCCTCCACTTT CASSQDPGYNSPLHF
TRBJ1-2 TRBD1 15 TRBV28 NA TGTGCCAGCAGTATAATCCGGGACAGTTCATATGGCTACACCTTC CASSIIRDSSYGYTF
TRBJ1-3 NA 17 TRBV9 NA TGTGCCAGCAGCGTAGGTGGTGGCGGGCTCACTGGAAACACCATATATTTT CASSVGGGGLTGNTIYF
TRBJ2-1 NA 14 TRBV5-1 NA TGCGCCAGCAGCTTGGTAGCGGCCGACGATGAGCAGTTCTTC CASSLVAADDEQFF
TRBJ2-7 TRBD1 19 TRBV5-1 once TGCGCCAGCAGCCTCTCGGTTGGGACAGGGGGCATAATATCCTACGAGCAGTACTTC CASSLSVGTGGIISYEQYF
TRBJ2-2 TRBD1 16 TRBV5-6 NA TGTGCCAGCAGCTTTCTGGGACAGGGGTACACCGGGGAGCTGTTTTTT CASSFLGQGYTGELFF
TRBJ2-3 TRBD2 15 TRBV5-1 NA TGCGCCAGCAGCTTTCGGGGGGAACCCACAGATACGCAGTATTTT CASSFRGEPTDTQYF
TRBJ2-5 NA 11 TRBV28 NA TGTGCCAGCGGACTCAGGGGAACCCAGTACTTC CASGLRGTQYF
TRBJ2-7 TRBD2 13 TRBV5-1 NA TGCGCCAGCAGCGGGACTAGCGGGGGCGAGCAGTACTTC CASSGTSGGEQYF
TRBJ2-3 TRBD2 14 TRBV28 NA TGTGCCAGCAGTTCTGGCGGGGGAACAGATACGCAGTATTTT CASSSGGGTDTQYF
TRBJ2-3 NA 15 TRBV5-4 NA TGTGCCAGCAGCACCCAGGGGCTAAGCACAGATACGCAGTATTTT CASSTQGLSTDTQYF
TRBJ2-7 NA 14 TRBV14 once TGTGCCAGCAGCCCTCGACAGGCCTCCTACGAGCAGTACTTC CASSPRQASYEQYF
TRBJ1-4 TRBD1 14 TRBV5-1 NA TGCGCCAGCAGCCAGGGACAGCGTAATGAAAAACTGTTTTTT CASSQGQRNEKLFF
TRBJ1-1 NA 14 TRBV7-3 once TGTGCCAGCAGCCCGGACGGGGGGAACACTGAAGCTTTCTTT CASSPDGGNTEAFF
TRBJ2-2 TRBD1 17 TRBV5-5 NA TGTGCCAGCAGCCCGATACAGGGGGCGGCGAACACCGGGGAGCTGTTTTTT CASSPIQGAANTGELFF
TRBJ2-3 TRBD2 19 TRBV2 NA TGTGCCAGCAGCGGCGGACTAGCGGGGGTTTTTCGCTTCACAGATACGCAGTATTTT CASSGGLAGVFRFTDTQYF
TRBJ1-5 TRBD1 13 TRBV6-6 NA TGTGCCGTTGGGACAGTTAGCAATCAGCCCCAGCATTTT CAVGTVSNQPQHF
TRBJ2-4 NA 16 TRBV5-6 NA TGTGCCAGCAGCTCCAGGGGAGTTGGAGGCAAAAACATTCAGTACTTC CASSSRGVGGKNIQYF
TRBJ1-6 NA 14 TRBV5-1 NA TGCGCCAGCAGCCCCGACAGTTATAATTCACCCCTCCACTTT CASSPDSYNSPLHF
TRBJ1-1 NA 15 TRBV4-1 few TGCGCCAGCAGCTTCCTCACAGGCTCGAACACTGAAGCTTTCTTT CASSFLTGSNTEAFF
TRBJ2-3 TRBD2 15 TRBV18 NA TGTGCCAGCTCACCATTCTCGGCGGGGGAAGATACGCAGTATTTT CASSPFSAGEDTQYF
TRBJ2-7 TRBD1 15 TRBV9 NA TGTGCCAGCAGCGTAGGACAGGGACCTTCCTACGAGCAGTACTTC CASSVGQGPSYEQYF
TRBJ1-2 NA 15 TRBV5-1 NA TGCGCCAGCCTCCTGACAGCTATGGCTATAGAGGGCTACACCTTC CASLLTAMAIEGYTF
TRBJ2-7 NA 12 TRBV30 few TGTGCCTGGTCGAAGCTAACCTACGAGCAGTACTTC CAWSKLTYEQYF
TRBJ1-2 NA 16 TRBV13 NA TGTGCCAGCAGCGCTGAACAGGGTCCAATGGGCTATGGCTACACCTTC CASSAEQGPMGYGYTF
TRBJ2-3 TRBD2 18 TRBV9 NA TGTGCCAGCAGCGCCCCTAGACTAGCGGGGGGTATCACAGATACGCAGTATTTT CASSAPRLAGGITDTQYF
TRBJ1-5 TRBD1 15 TRBV7-8 NA TGTGCCAGCAGCTTAGGACAGGGCAGCAATCAGCCCCAGCATTTT CASSLGQGSNQPQHF
TRBJ1-2 NA 13 TRBV28 NA TGTGCCAGCACTAGAGAGGGGACTTATGGCTACACCTTC CASTREGTYGYTF
TRBJ2-4 NA 17 TRBV5-1 once TGCGCCAGCAGCTTGGGATTAGGGGCTTGGGCCAAAAACATTCAGTACTTC CASSLGLGAWAKNIQYF
TRBJ1-5 TRBD1 15 TRBV6-1 NA TGTGCCAGCAGCGACCCAGGGGGGAGCAATCAGCCCCAGCATTTT CASSDPGGSNQPQHF
TRBJ2-7 NA 15 TRBV28 once TGTGCCAGCAGTCCCGTCGACAGGAGCACCTACGAGCAGTACTTC CASSPVDRSTYEQYF
TRBJ1-5 NA 13 TRBV4-2 few TGTGCCAGCAGCCGCCAGATCAATCAGCCCCAGCATTTT CASSRQINQPQHF
TRBJ2-3 NA 14 TRBV6-5 NA TGTGCCAGCCGCCGGGACTTCAACACAGATACGCAGTATTTT CASRRDFNTDTQYF
TRBJ1-3 NA 17 TRBV5-1 NA TGCGCCAGCAGCTATGACAGTGCCCCACGCTCTGGAAACACCATATATTTT CASSYDSAPRSGNTIYF
TRBJ2-5 TRBD2 16 TRBV10-3 NA TGTGCCATCAGTCCGGGACTAGCGGGACTCCAAGAGACCCAGTACTTC CAISPGLAGLQETQYF
TRBJ1-2 NA 15 TRBV9 NA TGTGCCAGCAGCGTAGCCGGCAGGGCAAATATAGGCTACACCTTC CASSVAGRANIGYTF